One and the same sample provided the 26 T cell receptor beta chains below, sequenced in a study of blood T cell repertoires in COVID-19. The data were produced by immunoSEQ multiplex PCR, yet TCRdb's version contains in-frame clones alone and is incomplete. The profile covers around 300,000 clones, with 85% appearing a single time and about 2.5% taken by the ten largest. Specimen: PBMCs or T cells enriched from blood (not recorded which). All receptors derive from a woman between 50 and 59 years old who had recovered from COVID-19.

The CDR3, as DNA: TGTGCCAGCACCAGACAGGGAGGAAGCGGCTACACCTTC. Translation: CASTRQGGSGYTF. The chain couples TRBV12-3 or TRBV12-4 to TRBJ1-2, with 7 positions matching TRBD1. The V segment lost 7 bases and the J segment 8 bases; nucleotides outside the gene matches: 10. The CDR3 spans 13 residues.

The CDR3 DNA reads TGTGCCACCCGGGACACCAAGTTCAATAACTATGGCTACACCTTC. Protein product: CATRDTKFNNYGYTF. This chain uses TRBV10-3 with TRBJ1-2; perhaps TRBD1 as D (6 bases). Germline CDR1 reads ENHRY; CDR2 reads SYGVKD. Trimming took 10 bases from V and 1 from J, leaving 19 bases between them. The CDR3 totals 15 residues.

The CDR3 DNA reads TGTGCCAGCAGCTTAATGGACCTCCGGGAGGAGACCCAGTACTTC. It yields the protein CASSLMDLREETQYF. This chain links TRBV11-2 with TRBJ2-5; tentative D call: TRBD2 (6 bases). The germline V gene has CDR1 SGHAT and CDR2 FQNNGV. The V end was cut by 2 bases, the J end by 5 bases, with 15 bases between. This CDR3 has 15 amino acids.

The gene calls are TRBV9 and TRBJ2-2; 12 bases fit TRBD2. V trimming: 0 bases; J trimming: 6 bases; junction bases outside the gene matches: 0. Germline V gene data show CDR1 as SGDLS and CDR2 as YYNGEE. The CDR3 sequence is 15 residues long. The CDR3 region has the DNA TGTGCCAGCAGCGTAGCTAGCGGGGGGGCCGGGGAGCTGTTTTTT. Translated, it gives CASSVASGGAGELFF. Full variable domain (outside the CDR3, taken from reference TRBV9 and TRBJ2-2): DSGVTQTPKHLITATGQRVTLRCSPRSGDLSVYWYQQSLDQGLQFLIQYYNGEERAKGNILERFSAQQFPDLHSELNLSSLELGDSALYFCASSVASGGAGELFFGEGSRLTVL.

The chain is built from TRBV29-1 and TRBJ2-5; 13 positions agree with TRBD2. J was trimmed by 5 bases and V by 7 bases; bases with no gene match: 4. The CDR3 length is 13 residues. Germline V gives CDR1 SQVTM, CDR2 ANQGSEA. The CDR3, as DNA: TGCAGCGCCAGGACTAGCGGGAGTGAGACCCAGTACTTC. This codes for CSARTSGSETQYF.

V usage is TRBV18 and J usage is TRBJ1-4; D is unresolved. V lost 6 bases, J lost 8 bases, and 16 bases lay in between. The CDR3 is 14 amino acids. From germline, CDR1 is KGHSH and CDR2 LQKENI. CDR3 bases: TGTGCCAGCTCCTTACACCCCCCTCCGGAAAAACTGTTTTTT. Its protein is CASSLHPPPEKLFF.

This clone showed up just once. The chain carries TRBV3-1 (or the pseudogene TRBV3-2) and TRBJ2-5; 11 nucleotides agree with TRBD1. With 2 bases clipped from V and 5 bases from J, the junction kept 4 bases outside the gene matches. CDR1 is LGHDT, CDR2 YNNKEL, per germline (reference sequence). The CDR3 has 15 amino acids. The CDR3 here is CASSQRTGGVETQYF. CDR3 DNA: TGTGCCAGCAGCCAACGGACAGGGGGCGTTGAGACCCAGTACTTC.

The chain couples TRBV5-1 to TRBJ2-3; 11 bases fit TRBD2. CDR1 is SGHRS and CDR2 is YFSETQ in the germline V gene. CDR3 length equals 18 residues. Losses at the gene ends were 4 bases for V and 4 bases for J; bases not matched to a gene: 14. CDR3 loop: CASSPLAGGLSGADTQYF. DNA of the CDR3: TGCGCCAGCAGCCCGTTAGCGGGAGGGTTGAGCGGGGCAGATACGCAGTATTTT.

The chain uses TRBV6-6 and TRBJ2-7, with D possibly TRBD1 on 5 matching bases. The CDR3 totals 16 residues. V shed 5 bases and J shed 1 base, with 18 bases lying between them. Germline assignment: CDR1 MNHNY and CDR2 SVGAGI (reference sequence). The CDR3, as DNA: TGTGCCAGCAGTGCGGCCTTCTTCGCAGGGTCCTACGAGCAGTACTTC. Protein product: CASSAAFFAGSYEQYF.

This clone appeared a single time. J is TRBJ1-2 and V is TRBV5-1, with D maybe TRBD1 (5 bases). Per germline, CDR1 SGHRS and CDR2 YFSETQ. V was shortened by 1 base and J by 6 bases, with 10 bases between the two germline ends. The CDR3 extends over 13 amino acids. CDR3 nucleotide sequence: TGCGCCAGCAGCTTGCCGGGGGGAGATGGCTACACCTTC. Protein product: CASSLPGGDGYTF.

There are a few counts of this clone. The chain has TRBV5-1 and TRBJ1-2; D is undetermined. V was cut by 0 bases and J by 6 bases, with 18 bases left in between. CDR3 length: 16 amino acids. The germline CDR1 and CDR2 sequences are SGHRS and YFSETQ. The CDR3 nucleotides are TGCGCCAGCAGCTTGGCCCGAGGCTCCTACAAGGATGGCTACACCTTC. Its protein is CASSLARGSYKDGYTF.

The V gene is TRBV25-1, the J gene TRBJ2-3; 13 bases are a match to TRBD2. CDR3 length: 16 residues. V shed 6 bases and J 4 bases; nucleotides not matched to a gene: 7. The germline V gene encodes CDR1 MGHDK and CDR2 SYGVNS. The CDR3 spells CASRATSGGNADTQYF. CDR3 nucleotides: TGTGCCAGCAGAGCGACTAGCGGGGGGAATGCAGATACGCAGTATTTT.

CDR3: CASSRGGPLEETQYF. For the CDR3, the DNA is TGCGCCAGCAGCCGCGGTGGCCCTCTTGAGGAGACCCAGTACTTC. The chain employs TRBV4-1 and TRBJ2-5; no clear D. Germline loops: CDR1 MGHRA, CDR2 YSYEKL. V shed 4 bases and J shed 5 bases, with 17 bases lying between them. This CDR3 comprises 15 residues.

This sequence joins TRBV19 and TRBJ2-1; 7 bases line up with TRBD2. After removal of 8 bases from V and 9 bases from J, the junction contained 10 bases not matched to a gene. The CDR3 spans 13 residues. The germline V gene encodes CDR1 LNHDA and CDR2 SQIVND (reference sequence). For the CDR3, the DNA is TGTGCCAGTTGCTGGGGGAGGGAGGGTGAGCAGTTCTTC. Translated, it gives CASCWGREGEQFF.

The table lists this clone with a count of one. The chain has TRBV6-5 and TRBJ2-3, with TRBD2 matching over 8 bases. J lost 2 bases, V lost 6 bases, and 7 bases had no gene match. CDR1 and CDR2 from the germline V gene are MNHEY and SVGAGI. The CDR3 has 15 amino acids. The CDR3 DNA sequence: TGTGCCAGCAGCCGGAGTAGCGGGGTCACAGATACGCAGTATTTT. It is translated as CASSRSSGVTDTQYF.

The chain recombines TRBV3-1 (or the pseudogene TRBV3-2) with TRBJ2-5, with 10 bases that match TRBD1. Trimming cost V 6 bases and J 2 bases; bases outside gene matches: 9. Germline CDR1 reads LGHDT; CDR2 reads YNNKEL (reference sequence). The CDR3 sequence is 16 residues long. In DNA form, the CDR3 reads TGTGCCAGCAGTAACCGGGACAGGGGTAGACAAGAGACCCAGTACTTC. This translates into CASSNRDRGRQETQYF.

This clone was observed once. J is TRBJ1-1 and V is TRBV5-1, with a tentative D call TRBD1 (6 bases). Looked up from germline, CDR1 is SGHRS and CDR2 is YFSETQ. The V end was cut by 4 bases, the J end by 4 bases, with 23 bases between. The CDR3 totals 17 residues. The chain's CDR3 is CASSPGALTGPGTEAFF. CDR3 coding DNA: TGCGCCAGCAGCCCTGGGGCCCTGACAGGTCCGGGCACTGAAGCTTTCTTT. The full variable domain, with the rest looked up from reference TRBV5-1 and TRBJ1-1, is KAGVTQTPRYLIKTRGQQVTLSCSPISGHRSVSWYQQTPGQGLQFLFEYFSETQRNKGNFPGRFSGRQFSNSRSEMNVSTLELGDSALYLCASSPGALTGPGTEAFFGQGTRLTVV.

V gene TRBV6-1 combines with J gene TRBJ1-2; D is unclear. The CDR3 length is 14 residues. The V gene lost 2 bases and the J gene lost 4 bases, with 11 bases spanning the gap. CDR1 is MNHNS and CDR2 is SASEGT in the germline V gene. This CDR3 reads CASSERGGSYGYTF. The CDR3 bases are TGTGCCAGCAGTGAACGCGGAGGGAGCTATGGCTACACCTTC.

V gene TRBV19 combines with J gene TRBJ1-5, with 10 bases fitting TRBD1. This CDR3 spans 16 amino acids. The ends lost 6 bases at V and 1 base at J; junction bases unmatched: 6. Germline V gives CDR1 LNHDA, CDR2 SQIVND (reference sequence). The CDR3: CASSRTGGRSNQPQHF. The CDR3 coding sequence is TGTGCCAGTAGCAGGACAGGGGGTAGGAGCAATCAGCCCCAGCATTTT.

V is TRBV4-1 and J is TRBJ2-3, with 7 bases that match TRBD2. Germline CDR1 is MGHRA and CDR2 is YSYEKL. The V segment lost 1 base and the J segment 7 bases; nucleotides outside the gene matches: 5. CDR3 size: 14 residues. CDR3 in DNA: TGCGCCAGCAGCCAAGGGACTAGTGGGCATACGCAGTATTTT. It encodes CASSQGTSGHTQYF.

The V gene is TRBV19, the J gene TRBJ1-1; D is unclear. CDR1 is LNHDA and CDR2 is SQIVND in the germline V gene (reference sequence). The CDR3 covers 15 residues. The V gene lost 0 bases and the J gene lost 1 base, with 9 bases spanning the gap. The CDR3 sequence: CASSIDRGSNTEAFF. The CDR3 DNA is TGTGCCAGTAGTATAGATCGAGGCTCGAACACTGAAGCTTTCTTT.

The chain links TRBV5-6 to TRBJ2-2; TRBD2 aligns across 9 bases. The CDR3 totals 17 residues. CDR1 SGHDT and CDR2 YYEEEE come from the germline V gene. Trimming cost V 0 bases and J 1 base; bases outside gene matches: 4. The CDR3 region is CASSLGASGMNTGELFF. CDR3 in DNA: TGTGCCAGCAGCTTGGGCGCTAGCGGGATGAACACCGGGGAGCTGTTTTTT.

The rearrangement links TRBV6-5 to TRBJ1-4, with TRBD1 as a possible D gene (6 bases). The CDR3 length is 15 residues. With 6 bases removed from V and 0 bases from J, the gap between germline ends came to 11 bases. Germline CDR1 and CDR2: MNHEY and SVGAGI. The CDR3 spells CASRIRDTTNEKLFF. The CDR3, as DNA: TGTGCCAGCAGGATCAGGGACACAACTAATGAAAAACTGTTTTTT.

This clone was detected only a few times. The chain recombines TRBV5-1 with TRBJ1-1, with 7 bases that match TRBD1. Germline assignment: CDR1 SGHRS and CDR2 YFSETQ. This CDR3 is 17 amino acids long. V was clipped by 4 bases and J by 2 bases; unmatched bases: 14. The CDR3 coding sequence is TGCGCCAGCAGCACATCAGGGGGTACAGGAGACAACACTGAAGCTTTCTTT. Amino acids: CASSTSGGTGDNTEAFF.

The rearrangement joins TRBV7-6 to TRBJ2-6; D is possibly TRBD1 (6 bases). The CDR3 extends over 17 amino acids. V was pared by 1 base and J by 0 bases, with 10 bases between. CDR1 is SGHVS, CDR2 FNYEAQ, per germline. For the CDR3, the DNA is TGTGCCAGCAGCTTAGAGGCCAGGGGCTCTGGGGCCAACGTCCTGACTTTC. Its protein product is CASSLEARGSGANVLTF.

This chain joins TRBV30 and TRBJ2-3; 8 nucleotides align to TRBD2. Germline V gene sequence: CDR1 GTSNPN, CDR2 SVGIG (reference sequence). Trimming at V came to 0 bases and at J to 4 bases, leaving 6 bases not matched to a gene. CDR3 length equals 15 residues. The CDR3 loop reads CAWSVHGGAADTQYF. The DNA of the CDR3 is TGTGCCTGGAGTGTACACGGGGGGGCCGCAGATACGCAGTATTTT.